The 24 T cell receptor beta chains below all came from one sample that was sequenced in a study of identifying expanded T cells in peripheral blood. TCRdb's table, derived via immunoSEQ multiplex PCR, lists solely in-frame clones and lacks some. The top ten hold roughly an eighth of the sample, which has around 94,000 clones, roughly 88% seen once. Sequenced: blood. The source is a person aged 18 to 70 in good health.

The chain is built from TRBV30 and TRBJ1-2; 7 positions match TRBD1. V gave up 0 bases and J gave up 7 bases; unmatched junction bases: 8. Germline V gene lookup returns CDR1 GTSNPN and CDR2 SVGIG (reference sequence). CDR3 size: 14 residues. The CDR3 nucleotides read TGTGCCTGGAGTGTGGGAATACAGGGGTCTGGCTACACCTTC. Protein: CAWSVGIQGSGYTF.

The chain couples TRBV7-9 to TRBJ1-4; maybe TRBD1 (6 bases). There are 14 residues in the CDR3. Germline CDR1 SEHNR, CDR2 FQNEAQ (reference sequence). Trimming pared 7 bases from V and 5 bases from J, leaving 14 bases between. The CDR3 sequence is CASTRQDRNEKLFF. The DNA for the CDR3 is TGTGCCAGCACCCGACAGGACCGAAATGAAAAACTGTTTTTT.

This clone was recorded a few times. The chain links TRBV5-1 to TRBJ1-3, with D uncertain. The CDR3 length is 15 residues. Deletions cut 4 bases from V and 1 base from J, with 12 bases between. The germline CDR1 and CDR2 sequences are SGHRS and YFSETQ. The CDR3 here is CASSLTTHSGNTIYF. In DNA, the CDR3 is TGCGCCAGCAGCCTTACGACACATTCTGGAAACACCATATATTTT.

J is TRBJ1-4 and V is TRBV28, with TRBD1 matching over 11 bases. The CDR3 loop spans 15 amino acids. V gave up 6 bases and J gave up 8 bases; unmatched junction bases: 8. Germline V gives CDR1 MDHEN, CDR2 SYDVKM. Written as DNA, the CDR3 is TGTGCCAGCAGGTCCCGGGACAGGGGGTACGAAAAACTGTTTTTT. This encodes CASRSRDRGYEKLFF.

This sequence joins TRBV7-2 and TRBJ2-1; 9 bases agree with TRBD1. The CDR3 is 14 residues long. Per germline, CDR1 SGHTA and CDR2 FQGNSA. Trimming at V came to 3 bases and at J to 10 bases, leaving 7 bases not matched to a gene. The CDR3 loop is CASSFIQGAEEQFF. The CDR3 DNA follows: TGTGCCAGCAGCTTTATACAGGGGGCAGAAGAGCAGTTCTTC.

V is TRBV4-1 and J is TRBJ1-2; D uncertain. CDR1 is MGHRA, CDR2 YSYEKL, per germline. The CDR3 length is 21 residues. Trimming stripped 0 bases from V and 1 base from J, with 27 bases between. The DNA of the CDR3 is TGCGCCAGCAGCCAAGACAGTCTGACGGTCACCGCGGGGAGGGATAACTATGGCTACACCTTC. Its protein product is CASSQDSLTVTAGRDNYGYTF.

V and J are TRBV10-3 and TRBJ2-1; possible D gene TRBD2, 5 bases. Germline CDR1 ENHRY, CDR2 SYGVKD. This CDR3 region has 14 residues. The V end lost 0 bases, the J end lost 9 bases, and 12 bases lay between the germline ends. This chain's CDR3 is CAISESRTSSEQFF. The CDR3 bases are TGTGCCATCAGTGAGTCGAGAACTAGTTCTGAGCAGTTCTTC.

The CDR3 DNA sequence: TGTGCCAGCAGCTTTAGGGTTCCAAGAAGGGGCATGGCTGAAGCTTTCTTT. Translating gives CASSFRVPRRGMAEAFF. This chain joins TRBV7-3 and TRBJ1-1; D might be TRBD1 (5 bases). From germline, CDR1 is SGHTA and CDR2 FQGTGA. The CDR3 runs to 17 residues. Between the trimmed V and J ends, which lost 3 bases and 6 bases, there was a span of 23 bases.

The chain links TRBV5-4 to TRBJ2-1; 9 positions agree with TRBD2. Germline values: CDR1 SGHNT, CDR2 YYREEE (reference sequence). This CDR3 is 16 amino acids long. With 3 bases clipped from V and 5 bases from J, the junction kept 9 bases outside the gene matches. CDR3 residues: CASSSYIAGAHNEQFF. The CDR3 coding sequence is TGTGCCAGCAGCTCTTATATAGCGGGAGCTCACAATGAGCAGTTCTTC.

This clone was seen a single time. The gene calls are TRBV7-9 and TRBJ1-2, with 7 bases identical to TRBD1. The germline V gene encodes CDR1 SEHNR and CDR2 FQNEAQ (reference sequence). The V gene end was trimmed by 5 bases and the J gene end by 2 bases; junction bases not matched to a gene: 5. The CDR3 spans 14 residues. The CDR3 sequence is CASSRTGTNYGYTF. The CDR3 coding sequence is TGTGCCAGCAGCCGGACAGGAACAAACTATGGCTACACCTTC.

This clone is a singleton in its sample. The chain employs TRBV7-9 and TRBJ2-1, with TRBD2 as a possible D gene (6 bases). Per the germline V gene, CDR1 is SEHNR and CDR2 is FQNEAQ (reference sequence). CDR3 length equals 13 residues. V lost 5 bases and J 8 bases, leaving 13 bases between the germline ends. This CDR3 is CASSLQLADEQFF. The CDR3 nucleotides read TGTGCCAGCAGCCTCCAACTAGCCGATGAGCAGTTCTTC. The entire variable domain, with the rest obtained from reference TRBV7-9 and TRBJ2-1, is as follows: DTGVSQNPRHKITKRGQNVTFRCDPISEHNRLYWYRQTLGQGPEFLTYFQNEAQLEKSRLLSDRFSAERPKGSFSTLEIQRTEQGDSAMYLCASSLQLADEQFFGPGTRLTVL.

The chain uses TRBV28 and TRBJ2-3; no definite D call. The CDR3 consists of 11 residues. Per germline, CDR1 MDHEN and CDR2 SYDVKM. With 8 bases removed from V and 7 bases from J, the gap between germline ends came to 10 bases. The CDR3 is CASDAANTQYF. CDR3 nucleotide sequence: TGTGCCAGCGACGCAGCAAATACGCAGTATTTT.

The J gene is TRBJ2-7, the V gene TRBV7-9; D possibly corresponds to TRBD2 (5 bases). Germline assignment: CDR1 SEHNR and CDR2 FQNEAQ (reference sequence). CDR3 size: 12 residues. Trimming removed 1 base at V and 9 bases at J, with 10 bases between. DNA for the CDR3: TGTGCCAGCAGCTTAGTTGGGAGCTTGCAGTACTTC. This codes for CASSLVGSLQYF.

The chain joins TRBV6-1 to TRBJ2-7; D ambiguous. The V gene's germline CDR1 is MNHNS and CDR2 SASEGT. Trimming took off 6 bases at V and 0 bases at J, with 15 bases between the two ends. CDR3 length equals 15 residues. The CDR3 nucleotides read TGTGCCAGCAGAATGGACGGATCAAACTCCTACGAGCAGTACTTC. Translation: CASRMDGSNSYEQYF.

The rearrangement links TRBV6-1 to TRBJ1-1; a possible D gene is TRBD1 (5 bases). This CDR3 spans 16 amino acids. In germline, CDR1 is MNHNS, CDR2 SASEGT. Trimming took 2 bases from V and 6 from J, leaving 19 bases between them. The DNA for the CDR3 is TGTGCCAGCAGTGAACAAGCAGGGTTTTCTTGGCCTGAAGCTTTCTTT. It translates to CASSEQAGFSWPEAFF.

The J gene is TRBJ2-4, the V gene TRBV2, with D possibly matching TRBD2 (5 bases). Germline assignment: CDR1 SNHLY and CDR2 FYNNEI. The CDR3 is 11 amino acids. V was trimmed by 9 bases and J by 8 bases, leaving 11 bases between them. The CDR3 DNA follows: TGTGCCAGTAAGGGAGTTGACATTCAGTACTTC. Encoded protein: CASKGVDIQYF.

The chain couples TRBV29-1 to TRBJ2-5; 7 positions agree with TRBD1. Looked up from germline, CDR1 is SQVTM and CDR2 is ANQGSEA. The CDR3 is made up of 12 amino acids. J gave up 5 bases and V 8 bases, and 8 bases lay outside the gene matches. This CDR3 is CSMYRGGETQYF. In DNA form, the CDR3 reads TGCAGCATGTACAGGGGCGGGGAGACCCAGTACTTC. The whole variable domain, filled in from reference TRBV29-1 and TRBJ2-5, reads SAVISQKPSRDICQRGTSLTIQCQVDSQVTMMFWYRQQPGQSLTLIATANQGSEATYESGFVIDKFPISRPNLTFSTLTVSNMSPEDSSIYLCSMYRGGETQYFGPGTRLLVL.

This clone was recorded only once. The chain employs TRBV7-2 and TRBJ1-2; tentatively, D is TRBD1 (5 bases). The CDR3 has 14 amino acids. The V and J ends lost 1 base and 3 bases respectively, with 9 bases between them. The germline CDR1 and CDR2 sequences are SGHTA and FQGNSA. The CDR3 region is CASSLVGRDYGYTF. CDR3 DNA: TGTGCCAGCAGCTTAGTGGGCAGGGACTATGGCTACACCTTC.

V usage is TRBV28 and J usage is TRBJ2-6, with D perhaps matching TRBD1 or TRBD2 (5 bases each). CDR1 is MDHEN, CDR2 SYDVKM, per germline. This CDR3 is 18 amino acids long. V was clipped by 5 bases and J by 0 bases, with 17 bases between them. The CDR3 here is CASSGPPGTSSGANVLTF. The CDR3 DNA follows: TGTGCCAGCAGTGGTCCGCCCGGGACCAGCTCTGGGGCCAACGTCCTGACTTTC.

This clone was recorded only once. This chain links TRBV5-6 with TRBJ1-1; 7 bases are a match to TRBD1. J lost 1 base, V lost 4 bases, and 7 bases had no gene match. Germline V lookup: CDR1 SGHDT, CDR2 YYEEEE. The CDR3 is 15 amino acids. The CDR3, as DNA: TGTGCCAGCAGCAACCGACAGGGCGGGAACACTGAAGCTTTCTTT. This gives the protein CASSNRQGGNTEAFF.

The chain is built from TRBV2 and TRBJ1-4, with TRBD1 matching over 10 bases. CDR1 SNHLY and CDR2 FYNNEI come from the germline V gene. This CDR3 has 17 residues. The junction had 12 bases not matched to a gene; V was cut back by 11 bases and J by 0 bases. The CDR3 DNA follows: TGTGCCTCCAAGAGGGACAGGGGCTACGCAACTAATGAAAAACTGTTTTTT. Its translation: CASKRDRGYATNEKLFF.

By its share, this clone is medium-sized. The rearrangement joins TRBV4-2 to TRBJ1-2; TRBD1 matches 9 bases. This CDR3 is built from 14 residues. From germline, CDR1 is LGHNA and CDR2 YNFKEQ. The ends lost 3 bases at V and 7 bases at J; junction bases unmatched: 6. In DNA, the CDR3 is TGTGCCAGCAGCCACCCGGGACAGGGAAGTGGCTACACCTTC. It translates to CASSHPGQGSGYTF.

V and J are TRBV7-9 and TRBJ2-1; D is ambiguous. CDR1 SEHNR and CDR2 FQNEAQ come from the germline V gene (reference sequence). CDR3 length: 14 residues. V was trimmed by 1 base and J by 4 bases, leaving 8 bases between them. The CDR3 DNA is TGTGCCAGCAGCTTAGAAGAGGTTTACAATGAGCAGTTCTTC. It is translated as CASSLEEVYNEQFF.

Notes on this clone: A read error may account for a junction end that differs from germline. The genes are TRBV7-9 and TRBJ1-5, with 8 bases lining up with TRBD1. Germline V lookup: CDR1 SEHNR, CDR2 FQNEAQ (reference sequence). The CDR3 totals 15 residues. The CDR3 DNA reads as TGCGCCAGCAGCCCCAGGACAGGGAGCGTTCAGTCCCAGCATTTT. Encoded protein: CASSPRTGSVQSQHF.